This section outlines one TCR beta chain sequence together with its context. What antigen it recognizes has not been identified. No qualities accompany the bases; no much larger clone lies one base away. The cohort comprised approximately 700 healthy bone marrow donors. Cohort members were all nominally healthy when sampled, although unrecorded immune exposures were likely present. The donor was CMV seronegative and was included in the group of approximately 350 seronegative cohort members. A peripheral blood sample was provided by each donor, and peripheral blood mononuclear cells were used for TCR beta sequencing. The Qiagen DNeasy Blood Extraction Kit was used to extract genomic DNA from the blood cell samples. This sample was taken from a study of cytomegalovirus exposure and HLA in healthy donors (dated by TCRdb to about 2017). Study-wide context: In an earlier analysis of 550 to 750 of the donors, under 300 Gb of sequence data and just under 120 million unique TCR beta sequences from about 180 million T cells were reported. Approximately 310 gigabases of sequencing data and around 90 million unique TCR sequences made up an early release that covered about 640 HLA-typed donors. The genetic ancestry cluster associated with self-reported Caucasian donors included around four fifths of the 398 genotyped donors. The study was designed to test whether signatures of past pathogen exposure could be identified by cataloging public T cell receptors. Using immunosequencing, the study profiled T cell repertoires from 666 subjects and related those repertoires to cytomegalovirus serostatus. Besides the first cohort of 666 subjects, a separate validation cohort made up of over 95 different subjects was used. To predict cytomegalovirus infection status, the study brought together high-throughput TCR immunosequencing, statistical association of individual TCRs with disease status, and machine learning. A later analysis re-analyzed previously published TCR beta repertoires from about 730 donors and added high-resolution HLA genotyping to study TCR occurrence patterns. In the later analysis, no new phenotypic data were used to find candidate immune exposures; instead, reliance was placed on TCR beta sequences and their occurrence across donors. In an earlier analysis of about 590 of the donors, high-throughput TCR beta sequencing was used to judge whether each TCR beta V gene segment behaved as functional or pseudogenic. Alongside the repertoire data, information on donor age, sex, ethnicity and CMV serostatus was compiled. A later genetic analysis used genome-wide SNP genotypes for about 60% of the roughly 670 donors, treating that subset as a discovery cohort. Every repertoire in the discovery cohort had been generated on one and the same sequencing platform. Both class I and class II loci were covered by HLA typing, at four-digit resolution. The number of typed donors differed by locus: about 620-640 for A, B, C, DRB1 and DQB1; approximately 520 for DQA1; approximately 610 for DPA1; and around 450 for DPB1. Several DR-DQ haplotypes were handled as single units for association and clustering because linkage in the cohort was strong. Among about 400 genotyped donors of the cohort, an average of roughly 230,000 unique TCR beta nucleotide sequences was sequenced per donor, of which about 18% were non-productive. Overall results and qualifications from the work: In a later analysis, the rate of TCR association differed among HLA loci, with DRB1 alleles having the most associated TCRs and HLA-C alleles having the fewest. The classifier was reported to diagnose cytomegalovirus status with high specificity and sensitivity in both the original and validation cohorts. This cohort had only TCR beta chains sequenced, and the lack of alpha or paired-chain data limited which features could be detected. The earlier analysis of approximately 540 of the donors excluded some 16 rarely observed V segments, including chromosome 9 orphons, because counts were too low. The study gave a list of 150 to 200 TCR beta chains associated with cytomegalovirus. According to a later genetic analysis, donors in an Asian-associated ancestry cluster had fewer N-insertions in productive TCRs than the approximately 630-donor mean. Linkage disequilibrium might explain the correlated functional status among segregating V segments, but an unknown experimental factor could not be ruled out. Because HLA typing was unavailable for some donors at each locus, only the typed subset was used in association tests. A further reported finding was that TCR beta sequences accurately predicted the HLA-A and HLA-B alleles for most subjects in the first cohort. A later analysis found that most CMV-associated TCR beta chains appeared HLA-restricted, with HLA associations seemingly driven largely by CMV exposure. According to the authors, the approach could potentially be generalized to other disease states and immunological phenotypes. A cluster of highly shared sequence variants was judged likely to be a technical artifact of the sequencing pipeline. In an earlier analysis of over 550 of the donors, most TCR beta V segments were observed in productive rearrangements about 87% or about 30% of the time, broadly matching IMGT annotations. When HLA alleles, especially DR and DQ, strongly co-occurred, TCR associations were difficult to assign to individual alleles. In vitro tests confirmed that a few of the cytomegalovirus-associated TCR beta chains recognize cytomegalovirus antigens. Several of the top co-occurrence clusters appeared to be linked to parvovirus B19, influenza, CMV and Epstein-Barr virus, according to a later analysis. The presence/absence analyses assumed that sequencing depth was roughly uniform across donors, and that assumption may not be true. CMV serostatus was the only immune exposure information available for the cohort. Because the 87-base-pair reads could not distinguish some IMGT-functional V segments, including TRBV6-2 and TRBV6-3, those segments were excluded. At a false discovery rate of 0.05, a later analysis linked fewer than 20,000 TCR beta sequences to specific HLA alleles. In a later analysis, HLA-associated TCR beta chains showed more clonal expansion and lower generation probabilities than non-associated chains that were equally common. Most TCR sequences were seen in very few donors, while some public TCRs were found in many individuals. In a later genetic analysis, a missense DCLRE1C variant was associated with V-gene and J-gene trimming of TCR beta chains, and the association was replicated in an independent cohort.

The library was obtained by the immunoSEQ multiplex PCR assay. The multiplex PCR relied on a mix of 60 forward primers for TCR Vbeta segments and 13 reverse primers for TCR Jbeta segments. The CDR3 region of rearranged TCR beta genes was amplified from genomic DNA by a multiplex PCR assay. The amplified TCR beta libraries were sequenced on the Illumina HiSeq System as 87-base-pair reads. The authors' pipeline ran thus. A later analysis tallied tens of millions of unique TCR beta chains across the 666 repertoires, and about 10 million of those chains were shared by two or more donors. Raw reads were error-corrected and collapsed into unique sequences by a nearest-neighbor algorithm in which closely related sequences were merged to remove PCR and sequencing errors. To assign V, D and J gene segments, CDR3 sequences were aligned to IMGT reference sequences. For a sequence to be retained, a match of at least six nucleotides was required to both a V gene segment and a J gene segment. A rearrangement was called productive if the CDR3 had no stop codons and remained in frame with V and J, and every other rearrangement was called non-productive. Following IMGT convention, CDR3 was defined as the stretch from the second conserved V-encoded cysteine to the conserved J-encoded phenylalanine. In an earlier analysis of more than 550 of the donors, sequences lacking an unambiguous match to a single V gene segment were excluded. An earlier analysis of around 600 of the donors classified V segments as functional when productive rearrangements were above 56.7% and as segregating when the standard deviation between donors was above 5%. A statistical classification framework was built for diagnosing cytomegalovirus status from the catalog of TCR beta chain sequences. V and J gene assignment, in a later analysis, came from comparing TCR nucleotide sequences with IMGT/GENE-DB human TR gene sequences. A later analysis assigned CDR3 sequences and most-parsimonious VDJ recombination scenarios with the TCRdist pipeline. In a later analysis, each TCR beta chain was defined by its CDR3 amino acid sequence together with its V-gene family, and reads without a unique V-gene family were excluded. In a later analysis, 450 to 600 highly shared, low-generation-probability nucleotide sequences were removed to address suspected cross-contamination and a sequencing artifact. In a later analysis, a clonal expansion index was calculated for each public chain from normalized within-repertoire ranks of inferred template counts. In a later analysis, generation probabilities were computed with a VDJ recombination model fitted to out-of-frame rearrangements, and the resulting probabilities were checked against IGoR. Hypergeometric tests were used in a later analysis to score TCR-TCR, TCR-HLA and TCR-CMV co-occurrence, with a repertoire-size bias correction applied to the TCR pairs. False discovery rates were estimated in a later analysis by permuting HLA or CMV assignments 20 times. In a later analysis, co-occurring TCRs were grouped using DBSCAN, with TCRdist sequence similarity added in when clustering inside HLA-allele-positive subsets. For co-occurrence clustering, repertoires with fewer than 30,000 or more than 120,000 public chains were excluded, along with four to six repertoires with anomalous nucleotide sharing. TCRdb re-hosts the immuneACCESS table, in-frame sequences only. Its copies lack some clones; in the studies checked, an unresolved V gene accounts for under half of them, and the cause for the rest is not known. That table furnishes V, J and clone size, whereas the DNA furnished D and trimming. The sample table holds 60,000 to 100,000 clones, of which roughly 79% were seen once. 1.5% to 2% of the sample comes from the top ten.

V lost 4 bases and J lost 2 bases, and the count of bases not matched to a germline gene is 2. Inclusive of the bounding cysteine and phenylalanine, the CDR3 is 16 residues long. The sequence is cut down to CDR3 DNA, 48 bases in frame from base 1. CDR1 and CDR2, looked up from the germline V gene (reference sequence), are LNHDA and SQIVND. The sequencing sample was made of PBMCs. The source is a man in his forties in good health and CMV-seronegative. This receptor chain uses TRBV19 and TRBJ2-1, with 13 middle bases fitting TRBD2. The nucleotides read TGTGCCAGTAGTAGGACTAGCGGGGGTACCTACAATGAGCAGTTCTTC. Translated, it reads CASSRTSGGTYNEQFF.